Listed below are T cell receptor beta chains from one sample, sequenced in a study of shared clonotypes between healthy human individuals. The method was immunoSEQ multiplex PCR; TCRdb's version includes in-frame clones alone and lacks a portion of them. The sample lists over 2 million clones, 85% to 95% seen once, with approximately 0.41% in the top ten. What was sequenced was naive CD4+ T cells from PBMCs. Receptor source: a man younger than 35 in good health. Some clones in this sample may be carry-over from other donors' samples. Both conserved end residues are trimmed from each CDR3. Fields, in order: CDR3 length, V gene, clone size, CDR3 protein. Size values are once, few and many counts, or a class for expanded clones, and some rows have none.

>14|TRBV27|.
ASTFRDGSGANVLT
>12|TRBV6-5|.
ASRDRVDTGELF
>13|TRBV9|.
ASSVYRGNTGELF
>14|TRBV4-3|.
ASSLGGTGSGDGYT
>12|TRBV4-3|.
ASSRGRVGAEAF
>14|TRBV27|.
ASSLSRGGANYGYT
>16|TRBV19|.
ASSIRLAGGPNTGELF
>13|TRBV9|.
ASSVSFMGTDTQY
>13|TRBV9|.
ASSVEGNRATEQF
>13|TRBV5-4|.
ASSPRTGLNTEAF
>8|TRBV2|.
ASSVLEQY
>11|TRBV6-1|.
ASRRDFHNEQF
>9|TRBV28|.
ASSFASQQF
>13|TRBV5-1|.
ASSLGTGQVISYT
>15|TRBV9|.
ASSAYIAGPMGNEQF
>12|TRBV19|.
ASRDRRNTGELF
>10|TRBV11-2|.
ASSSSQTEAF
>14|TRBV5-5|.
ASSLGNYKTNTEAF
>14|TRBV11-3|.
ASSLGRLAIPDTQY
>15|TRBV18|.
ASSPLGPPAGNQPQH
>11|TRBV29-1|once
SVAPGPQNGYT
>11|TRBV10-3|.
ATLTGTGFGYT